The 17 T cell receptor beta chains given below trace back to one sample, sequenced in a study of post-analysis software for immune sequencing data. Findings and limits, study-wide: Four to six TRBV segments were more frequent in patients than controls; TRBV5-6, TRBV5-1 and TRBV20-1 belonged to this group.

Antigens for these TCRs are unknown. The library was made from cDNA and included unique molecular identifiers. TCRdb ran MiXCR on the PCR reads and lists one entry per CDR3 protein. The table lists 500,000 to 600,000 distinct CDR3 sequences, around 47% of them singletons. The specimen sequenced was blood. These receptors were obtained from a girl aged 10 to 17 with multiple sclerosis.

This clonotype turned up a few times. V usage is TRBV20-1 and J usage is TRBJ1-2, with TRBD1 matching 7 bases. CDR1 is DFQATT, CDR2 SNEGSKA, per germline (reference sequence). Trimming at V came to 6 bases and at J to 2 bases, leaving 6 bases not matched to a gene. This CDR3 contains 13 residues. CDR3 nucleotide sequence: TGCAGTGCGTATGGGACAGAGAACTATGGCTACACCTTC. This sequence encodes CSAYGTENYGYTF.

This chain uses TRBV24-1 with TRBJ2-1; D is uncertain. CDR1 and CDR2 (germline): KGHDR, SFDVKD. The CDR3 sequence is 14 residues long. Trimming cost V 4 bases and J 8 bases, with 14 bases left between them. The CDR3 DNA follows: TGTGCCACCAGTGAATGGGCGCGCCGCGATGAGCAGTTCTTC. This encodes CATSEWARRDEQFF.

The V call is TRBV2, the J call TRBJ2-7; tentative D call: TRBD1 (5 bases). There are 14 residues in the CDR3. Per the germline V gene, CDR1 is SNHLY and CDR2 is FYNNEI. Between the trimmed V and J ends, which lost 4 bases and 1 base, there was a span of 11 bases. For the CDR3, the DNA is TGTGCCAGCAGTGTGGGCAGGGCGTCCTACGAGCAGTACTTC. It translates to CASSVGRASYEQYF.

This clonotype turned up a few times. CDR3 in DNA: TGTGCCAGCAGCTCCGCGGGCAGGAGCTCCTACAATGAGCAGTTCTTC. This codes for CASSSAGRSSYNEQFF. The chain recombines TRBV7-9 with TRBJ2-1; D may be TRBD2 (5 bases). The CDR3 covers 16 residues. Looked up from germline, CDR1 is SEHNR and CDR2 is FQNEAQ (reference sequence). Trimming shortened V by 4 bases and J by 0 bases, and 13 bases separated the two germline ends.

The V call is TRBV20-1, the J call TRBJ1-1, with TRBD1 matching over 7 bases. Germline V gene data show CDR1 as DFQATT and CDR2 as SNEGSKA (reference sequence). The ends lost 0 bases at V and 6 bases at J; junction bases unmatched: 13. The CDR3 loop spans 16 amino acids. The CDR3 DNA follows: TGCAGTGCTAGAGATCAATCGCCAGCAGGGGGGCCTGAAGCTTTCTTT. Protein product: CSARDQSPAGGPEAFF.

The chain joins TRBV7-9 to TRBJ2-7; 10 nucleotides agree with TRBD2. With 1 base clipped from V and 4 bases from J, the junction kept 1 base outside the gene matches. CDR1 and CDR2 from the germline V gene are SEHNR and FQNEAQ (reference sequence). The CDR3 covers 14 residues. CDR3 loop: CASSLVGLAYEQYF. CDR3 DNA: TGTGCCAGCAGCTTAGTGGGACTAGCGTACGAGCAGTACTTC.

This clonotype was detected only a few times. V is TRBV20-1 and J is TRBJ2-7, with TRBD1 as a possible D gene (5 bases). The J call may be mistaken, given a closer DNA end match to TRBJ2-5. Germline-derived CDR1 and CDR2 are DFQATT and SNEGSKA (reference sequence). The CDR3 spans 12 residues. CDR3 protein: CSASRRVETQYF. CDR3 nucleotide sequence: TGCAGTGCTAGCCGCAGGGTGGAGACCCAGTACTTC.

This clonotype was recorded a few times. The chain links TRBV6-5 to TRBJ1-2; D is possibly TRBD1 (6 bases). Germline V gene lookup returns CDR1 MNHEY and CDR2 SVGAGI. The CDR3 runs 15 residues. Trimming cost V 7 bases and J 4 bases, with 19 bases left between them. The CDR3 spells CASTYGGGRLYGYTF. The CDR3 nucleotides read TGTGCCAGCACCTACGGCGGGGGGCGGCTCTATGGCTACACCTTC.

This clonotype appeared a few times. The V and J genes are TRBV5-1 and TRBJ2-5; possible D gene TRBD2, 6 bases. V was cut by 4 bases and J by 5 bases, with 15 bases left in between. Germline loops: CDR1 SGHRS, CDR2 YFSETQ. The CDR3 totals 14 residues. CDR3 sequence (DNA): TGCGCCAGCAGCGCCCGACTAGAGCGGGAGACCCAGTACTTC. Protein: CASSARLERETQYF.

V and J are TRBV27 and TRBJ1-2; no reliable D call. This CDR3 contains 15 residues. The V and J ends lost 0 bases and 5 bases respectively, with 13 bases between them. The germline CDR1 and CDR2 sequences are MNHEY and SMNVEV (reference sequence). CDR3 sequence reads: CASSLSPGNSYGYTF. In nucleotides, the CDR3 is TGTGCCAGCAGTTTATCCCCGGGAAACTCGTATGGCTACACCTTC.

The V and J genes are TRBV12-3 or TRBV12-4 and TRBJ1-2; TRBD1 matches at 9 bases. The CDR3 sequence is 13 residues long. V gave up 7 bases and J gave up 8 bases; unmatched junction bases: 8. CDR3 nucleotide sequence: TGTGCCAGCACCGAGACAGGGGGTGGCGGCTACACCTTC. Amino acids: CASTETGGGGYTF.

The rearrangement joins TRBV20-1 to TRBJ2-7; a weak D match, TRBD2 (6 bases). Gene TRBJ2-5 matches the end of the DNA better, so the J call may be wrong. The CDR3 sequence is 15 residues long. From germline, CDR1 is DFQATT and CDR2 SNEGSKA (reference sequence). CDR3 sequence: CSARELTREPETQYF. The CDR3 DNA sequence: TGCAGTGCTAGAGAGCTGACTAGAGAACCGGAGACCCAGTACTTC.

In its sample, this clonotype was seen a few times. The CDR3 DNA sequence: TGCGCCAGCAGCTTCTATGGGACACGCAACTATGGCTACACCTTC. Translating it yields CASSFYGTRNYGYTF. J is TRBJ1-2 and V is TRBV5-1; tentative D call: TRBD1 (6 bases). This CDR3 spans 15 amino acids. With 2 bases removed from V and 2 bases from J, the gap between germline ends came to 13 bases. Germline V gene sequence: CDR1 SGHRS, CDR2 YFSETQ.

This chain uses TRBV6-5 with TRBJ2-3, with 10 positions matching TRBD2. This CDR3 comprises 16 residues. The V and J ends lost 8 bases and 6 bases, in that order; junction bases with no gene match: 14. CDR1 is MNHEY and CDR2 is SVGAGI in the germline V gene. CDR3: CASAERGGPSRDTQYF. The CDR3 nucleotides read TGTGCCAGCGCGGAGCGGGGGGGCCCTAGCCGGGATACGCAGTATTTT.

This clonotype has only a few counts. The chain employs TRBV3-1 and TRBJ2-5, with D perhaps assigned TRBD1 or TRBD2 (5 bases each). The J call is in doubt because the DNA end fits TRBJ2-7 better. The CDR3 is 18 residues long. Per germline, CDR1 LGHDT and CDR2 YNNKEL (reference sequence). CDR3 residues: CASSQAPTGAKKLAEQYF. The CDR3 DNA reads as TGTGCCAGCAGCCAAGCCCCCACCGGGGCAAAGAAGCTGGCCGAGCAGTACTTC.

This chain connects TRBV10-3 to TRBJ1-2; the D is unclear. CDR1 is ENHRY and CDR2 is SYGVKD in the germline V gene. The CDR3 length is 14 residues. V shed 7 bases and J shed 5 bases, with 17 bases lying between them. CDR3 in amino acids: CAINQETALYGYTF. In nucleotides, the CDR3 is TGTGCCATCAACCAGGAGACGGCCCTATATGGCTACACCTTC.

This rearrangement joins TRBV6-6 to TRBJ2-7; D uncertain. CDR3 size: 11 residues. Trimming removed 1 base at V and 6 bases at J, with 4 bases between. Germline V lookup: CDR1 MNHNY, CDR2 SVGAGI (reference sequence). The CDR3 is CASSYYSEQYF. The CDR3 coding sequence is TGTGCCAGCAGTTACTACAGCGAGCAGTACTTC.